These 32 T cell receptor beta chains originate from one sample sequenced in a study of cytomegalovirus exposure and HLA in healthy donors. PCR used 60 Vbeta primers and 13 Jbeta primers. This table comes from immunoSEQ multiplex PCR, and its TCRdb copy is limited to in-frame clones, with some not included. The table has about 120,000 clones, about 78% seen once. The sequencing input was PBMCs. These receptors were collected from a female donor in good health and CMV-seronegative.

The chain joins TRBV19 to TRBJ2-7; TRBD2 agrees at 9 bases. This CDR3 has 15 residues. The ends lost 3 bases at V and 3 bases at J; junction bases unmatched: 6. Germline lookup yields CDR1 LNHDA and CDR2 SQIVND (reference sequence). CDR3 sequence: CASSMVVAGVYEQYF. CDR3 in DNA: TGTGCCAGTAGTATGGTAGTAGCGGGGGTCTACGAGCAGTACTTC. Using reference TRBV19 and TRBJ2-7 for the parts outside the CDR3, the full variable domain is DGGITQSPKYLFRKEGQNVTLSCEQNLNHDAMYWYRQDPGQGLRLIYYSQIVNDFQKGDIAEGYSVSREKKESFPLTVTSAQKNPTAFYLCASSMVVAGVYEQYFGPGTRLTVT.

This clone was counted a few times. V is TRBV30 and J is TRBJ1-1; D gene uncertain. CDR3 length: 14 residues. Germline V lookup: CDR1 GTSNPN, CDR2 SVGIG (reference sequence). Trimming took off 6 bases at V and 0 bases at J, with 14 bases between the two ends. The CDR3: CACTAVLLNTEAFF. CDR3 nucleotide sequence: TGTGCCTGTACCGCAGTCCTTCTGAACACTGAAGCTTTCTTT.

V gene TRBV7-9 combines with J gene TRBJ2-7; no reliable D call. This CDR3 is built from 11 residues. Germline V gene data show CDR1 as SEHNR and CDR2 as FQNEAQ (reference sequence). V dropped 3 bases and J dropped 5 bases, with 5 bases sitting between them. The CDR3 DNA follows: TGTGCCAGCAGCTTTCAGGACGAGCAGTACTTC. As protein: CASSFQDEQYF.

The chain is built from TRBV5-1 and TRBJ2-3; 9 positions agree with TRBD2. The V segment lost 3 bases and the J segment 2 bases; nucleotides outside the gene matches: 1. This CDR3 has 14 residues. CDR1 and CDR2 from the germline V gene are SGHRS and YFSETQ. This chain's CDR3 is CASSWTSATDTQYF. The CDR3 DNA sequence: TGCGCCAGCAGCTGGACTAGCGCCACAGATACGCAGTATTTT.

This chain links TRBV5-1 with TRBJ1-2; D not certain. CDR3 length: 13 residues. Germline V lookup: CDR1 SGHRS, CDR2 YFSETQ. V gave up 5 bases and J gave up 4 bases, with 12 bases separating them. CDR3 DNA sequence: TGCGCCAGCAGGGAGGGTTTCAGCTATGGCTACACCTTC. Its translation is CASREGFSYGYTF.

The J gene is TRBJ2-3, the V gene TRBV7-9, with TRBD2 as a possible D gene (6 bases). The V gene lost 1 base and the J gene lost 2 bases, with 13 bases spanning the gap. The CDR3 length is 16 residues. Germline V gene data show CDR1 as SEHNR and CDR2 as FQNEAQ (reference sequence). In DNA, the CDR3 is TGTGCCAGCAGCTTAGTGTCCGGGAGCCCCACAGATACGCAGTATTTT. Translated, it gives CASSLVSGSPTDTQYF.

This chain connects TRBV5-1 to TRBJ1-3, with D possibly TRBD1 on 6 matching bases. The length of the CDR3 is 16 residues. Trimming took off 3 bases at V and 0 bases at J, with 13 bases between the two ends. The germline CDR1 and CDR2 sequences are SGHRS and YFSETQ. The CDR3 DNA sequence: TGCGCCAGCAGCTCGGGGGGCGGATTCTCTGGAAACACCATATATTTT. Encoded protein: CASSSGGGFSGNTIYF.

V and J are TRBV29-1 and TRBJ1-1, with TRBD1 matching over 8 bases. Germline lookup yields CDR1 SQVTM and CDR2 ANQGSEA. The CDR3 contains 13 residues. In DNA form, the CDR3 reads TGCAGTGTTAGTGGACAGGGCCGCACTGAAGCTTTCTTT. The encoded protein is CSVSGQGRTEAFF.

This clone was observed a handful of times. Other nucleotide sequences from this sample produce the same CDR3. The chain employs TRBV18 and TRBJ2-7; 10 bases match TRBD1. With 2 bases clipped from V and 3 bases from J, the junction kept 1 base outside the gene matches. The CDR3 length is 14 residues. Germline-derived CDR1 and CDR2 are KGHSH and LQKENI. This chain's CDR3 is CASSPDRGLYEQYF. Here the CDR3 DNA reads TGTGCCAGCTCACCAGACAGGGGGCTCTACGAGCAGTACTTC.

The chain uses TRBV18 and TRBJ1-3; no reliable D call. In germline, CDR1 is KGHSH, CDR2 LQKENI. The CDR3 runs to 15 residues. V was cut by 3 bases and J by 2 bases, with 11 bases left in between. The CDR3 sequence is CASSPPGRTGNTIYF. CDR3 bases: TGTGCCAGCTCACCGCCAGGCAGAACTGGAAACACCATATATTTT.

This clone was picked up a small number of times. This rearrangement joins TRBV5-1 to TRBJ2-4; the D gene is possibly TRBD2 (7 bases). This CDR3 region has 13 residues. The germline CDR1 and CDR2 sequences are SGHRS and YFSETQ. V gave up 4 bases and J gave up 9 bases, with 14 bases separating them. The DNA for the CDR3 is TGCGCCAGCAGCCCGGGGGGCGGTGGCATTCAGTACTTC. Protein sequence: CASSPGGGGIQYF.

The genes are TRBV27 and TRBJ1-6; D is unclear. Per the germline V gene, CDR1 is MNHEY and CDR2 is SMNVEV (reference sequence). The CDR3 totals 15 residues. The V end lost 8 bases, the J end lost 7 bases, and 18 bases lay between the germline ends. The CDR3 region is CASGRDLPLNSPLHF. The CDR3 DNA is TGTGCCAGCGGGAGGGATCTTCCTCTCAATTCACCCCTCCACTTT.

This sequence joins TRBV7-2 and TRBJ2-1; TRBD1 matches 9 bases. Losses at the gene ends were 0 bases for V and 6 bases for J; bases not matched to a gene: 9. There are 17 residues in the CDR3. CDR1 SGHTA and CDR2 FQGNSA come from the germline V gene. The CDR3 sequence: CASSLAGTGRVFNEQFF. In DNA, the CDR3 is TGTGCCAGCAGCTTAGCCGGGACAGGGCGAGTGTTCAATGAGCAGTTCTTC.

The chain uses TRBV28 and TRBJ1-5; D gene ambiguous. The length of the CDR3 is 12 residues. V was pared by 6 bases and J by 4 bases, with 7 bases between. CDR1 is MDHEN and CDR2 is SYDVKM in the germline V gene. CDR3: CASRVENQPQHF. CDR3 DNA sequence: TGTGCCAGCAGGGTGGAGAATCAGCCCCAGCATTTT. Drawing the rest from reference TRBV28 and TRBJ1-5, the complete variable domain is DVKVTQSSRYLVKRTGEKVFLECVQDMDHENMFWYRQDPGLGLRLIYFSYDVKMKEKGDIPEGYSVSREKKERFSLILESASTNQTSMYLCASRVENQPQHFGDGTRLSIL.

The chain uses TRBV6-1 and TRBJ2-7, with 8 bases matching TRBD1. The CDR3 has 15 residues. Germline CDR1 MNHNS, CDR2 SASEGT. Unmatched junction bases numbered 4, after V lost 1 base and J lost 2 bases. Here the CDR3 reads CASSEERTGTYEQYF. The DNA of the CDR3 is TGTGCCAGCAGTGAAGAGAGGACAGGGACCTACGAGCAGTACTTC.

The V call is TRBV7-9, the J call TRBJ2-4; no reliable D call. Germline V CDR1 and CDR2: SEHNR, FQNEAQ (reference sequence). The CDR3 runs 16 residues. V gave up 5 bases and J gave up 0 bases, with 14 bases separating them. As DNA, the CDR3 is TGTGCCAGCAGCACAGACCTTAGATTAGCCAAAAACATTCAGTACTTC. It codes for CASSTDLRLAKNIQYF.

This chain joins TRBV30 and TRBJ1-2, with no clear D. With 2 bases removed from V and 6 bases from J, the gap between germline ends came to 19 bases. The germline V gene encodes CDR1 GTSNPN and CDR2 SVGIG (reference sequence). The CDR3 has 15 residues. The CDR3 DNA follows: TGTGCCTGGAGTACCCCCGGGATGGGGTACAATGGCTACACCTTC. Its translation is CAWSTPGMGYNGYTF. Variable domain in full (rest from reference TRBV30 and TRBJ1-2): SQTIHQWPATLVQPVGSPLSLECTVEGTSNPNLYWYRQAAGRGLQLLFYSVGIGQISSEVPQNLSASRPQDRQFILSSKKLLLSDSGFYLCAWSTPGMGYNGYTFGSGTRLTVV.

The rearrangement joins TRBV5-1 to TRBJ1-6; D may be TRBD1 (5 bases). The length of the CDR3 is 17 residues. V lost 0 bases to trimming and J lost 8 bases, with 18 bases between them. Looked up from germline, CDR1 is SGHRS and CDR2 is YFSETQ. For the CDR3, the DNA is TGCGCCAGCAGCTTGGCTAGGACATTTGACCTGGATTCACCCCTCCACTTT. Protein product: CASSLARTFDLDSPLHF. The whole variable domain, remainder taken from reference TRBV5-1 and TRBJ1-6, is KAGVTQTPRYLIKTRGQQVTLSCSPISGHRSVSWYQQTPGQGLQFLFEYFSETQRNKGNFPGRFSGRQFSNSRSEMNVSTLELGDSALYLCASSLARTFDLDSPLHFGNGTRLTVT.

The chain employs TRBV11-2 and TRBJ1-1; D not certain. The V end lost 4 bases, the J end lost 0 bases, and 15 bases lay between the germline ends. The CDR3 is made up of 16 amino acids. Germline assignment: CDR1 SGHAT and CDR2 FQNNGV. CDR3 amino acids: CASSSRLSKMNTEAFF. The CDR3 DNA follows: TGTGCCAGCAGCTCCCGACTTAGTAAGATGAACACTGAAGCTTTCTTT.

CDR3 sequence: CAGTQGTHYNEQFF. CDR3 DNA sequence: TGTGCCGGTACCCAGGGGACACACTACAATGAGCAGTTCTTC. The genes are TRBV19 and TRBJ2-1; D is perhaps TRBD1 (6 bases). Trimming removed 11 bases from V and 3 bases from J, with 17 bases in between. CDR1 and CDR2 from the germline V gene are LNHDA and SQIVND (reference sequence). CDR3 size: 14 residues.

This chain uses TRBV18 with TRBJ2-3; a weak D match, TRBD2 (6 bases). Germline V CDR1 and CDR2: KGHSH, LQKENI. CDR3 size: 14 residues. The ends were cut back, 3 bases at V and 7 bases at J, with 14 bases in the middle. The CDR3 loop is CASSPPTSYYTQYF. CDR3 DNA: TGTGCCAGCTCACCGCCGACTAGTTATTATACGCAGTATTTT.

The J gene is TRBJ2-7, the V gene TRBV6-5; 7 positions match TRBD1. This CDR3 spans 14 amino acids. CDR1 and CDR2 from the germline V gene are MNHEY and SVGAGI. J was trimmed by 7 bases and V by 8 bases; bases with no gene match: 14. The CDR3 here is CASQKTTGVREQYF. CDR3 nucleotide sequence: TGTGCCAGCCAAAAAACAACAGGGGTGAGGGAGCAGTACTTC.

V is TRBV28 and J is TRBJ2-7; TRBD2 aligns across 7 bases. The trim removed 5 bases at V and 5 bases at J, leaving 6 bases unmatched. CDR3 length: 13 residues. The V gene's germline CDR1 is MDHEN and CDR2 SYDVKM. The CDR3 sequence is CASSRTGGHEQYF. The CDR3 nucleotides are TGTGCCAGCAGTCGTACGGGAGGCCACGAGCAGTACTTC.

The rearrangement joins TRBV29-1 to TRBJ2-1; 12 bases align to TRBD1. CDR1 and CDR2 (germline): SQVTM, ANQGSEA. After removal of 5 bases from V and 6 bases from J, the junction contained 2 bases not matched to a gene. The CDR3 loop spans 13 amino acids. The chain's CDR3 is CSVWDRGPNEQFF. The DNA of the CDR3 is TGCAGCGTTTGGGACAGGGGGCCCAATGAGCAGTTCTTC.

The rearrangement joins TRBV7-9 to TRBJ1-5; the D is unclear. Looked up from germline, CDR1 is SEHNR and CDR2 is FQNEAQ (reference sequence). This CDR3 has 13 residues. V lost 1 base and J 7 bases, leaving 8 bases between the germline ends. This chain's CDR3 is CASSLVGEQPQHF. CDR3 DNA: TGTGCCAGCAGCTTAGTTGGGGAGCAGCCCCAGCATTTT.

The V call is TRBV19, the J call TRBJ1-2; 8 bases are a match to TRBD1. Germline V CDR1 and CDR2: LNHDA, SQIVND (reference sequence). Trimming at V came to 5 bases and at J to 4 bases, leaving 3 bases not matched to a gene. There are 13 residues in the CDR3. CDR3 coding DNA: TGTGCCAGTAGTGTGGGACAGGTCTATGGCTACACCTTC. Its translation is CASSVGQVYGYTF.

V gene TRBV6-1 combines with J gene TRBJ1-2; D gene uncertain. The germline V gene has CDR1 MNHNS and CDR2 SASEGT. This CDR3 has 13 residues. The V end was cut by 0 bases, the J end by 5 bases, with 7 bases between. This CDR3 is CASSEAVEYGYTF. CDR3 in DNA: TGTGCCAGCAGTGAAGCTGTAGAATATGGCTACACCTTC.

This chain joins TRBV7-8 and TRBJ2-6, with TRBD1 matching 7 bases. This CDR3 contains 17 residues. From germline, CDR1 is SGHVS and CDR2 FQNEAQ. Unmatched junction bases numbered 5, after V lost 3 bases and J lost 0 bases. The CDR3 region is CASSFRDRPSGANVLTF. The CDR3 DNA is TGTGCCAGCAGCTTCCGGGACAGACCCTCTGGGGCCAACGTCCTGACTTTC.

This clone showed up just a few times. V gene TRBV9 combines with J gene TRBJ2-2; D unresolved. The V gene's germline CDR1 is SGDLS and CDR2 YYNGEE. V was cut by 3 bases and J by 0 bases, with 6 bases left in between. This CDR3 spans 14 amino acids. For the CDR3, the DNA is TGTGCCAGCAGCGCTAATACGAACACCGGGGAGCTGTTTTTT. Protein product: CASSANTNTGELFF.

The chain carries TRBV6-1 and TRBJ1-1; weak D call: TRBD1 (6 bases). Germline V gene lookup returns CDR1 MNHNS and CDR2 SASEGT. The CDR3 sequence is 12 residues long. V shed 6 bases and J shed 10 bases, with 15 bases lying between them. The CDR3 reads CASRDDRPGAFF. DNA of the CDR3: TGTGCCAGCAGAGACGACAGGCCGGGAGCTTTCTTT.

There are a few counts of this clone. V and J are TRBV5-1 and TRBJ2-7; possibly TRBD1 for D (6 bases). The CDR3 contains 15 residues. The V end was cut by 3 bases, the J end by 2 bases, with 15 bases between. The germline gives CDR1 SGHRS, CDR2 YFSETQ. CDR3 DNA sequence: TGCGCCAGCAGCTCTACAGGGACGGTGCCCTACGAGCAGTACTTC. The encoded protein is CASSSTGTVPYEQYF.

V and J are TRBV15 and TRBJ2-5, with 15 nucleotides matching TRBD2. The CDR3 is 18 amino acids. The V segment lost 0 bases and the J segment 5 bases; nucleotides outside the gene matches: 7. Germline V lookup: CDR1 LNHNV, CDR2 YYDKDF (reference sequence). The chain's CDR3 is CATSRDPGLAGGMETQYF. The CDR3 DNA follows: TGTGCCACCAGCAGAGACCCCGGACTAGCGGGGGGGATGGAGACCCAGTACTTC.